This T cell receptor beta chain was observed in a study of T cells after yellow fever vaccination. Study conclusions and caveats: By day 5 rather than day 15, the secondary response had peaked, though it was weaker. Abundant clonotypes from the bulk population could get into FACS-sorted repertoires as contaminants.

A single record per CDR3 protein comes from TCRdb applying MiXCR to the 5' RACE reads. The data contain about 400,000 distinct CDR3 sequences, roughly 12% of them singletons. In regard to this clonotype: What it binds is not known.

Trimming shortened V by 0 bases and J by 8 bases, and 8 bases separated the two germline ends. This CDR3 is 13 amino acids long. Per germline, CDR1 ENHRY and CDR2 SYGVKD. This receptor was taken from a man aged 18-30 years who received the YFV17D yellow fever vaccine. The chain combines TRBV10-3 with TRBJ2-1; maybe TRBD1 (5 bases). The sample here was PBMCs, taken on the day of the first yellow fever vaccination. Here the CDR3 reads CAISESGADEQFF. Here the CDR3 DNA reads TGTGCCATCAGTGAGTCAGGGGCCGATGAGCAGTTCTTC.